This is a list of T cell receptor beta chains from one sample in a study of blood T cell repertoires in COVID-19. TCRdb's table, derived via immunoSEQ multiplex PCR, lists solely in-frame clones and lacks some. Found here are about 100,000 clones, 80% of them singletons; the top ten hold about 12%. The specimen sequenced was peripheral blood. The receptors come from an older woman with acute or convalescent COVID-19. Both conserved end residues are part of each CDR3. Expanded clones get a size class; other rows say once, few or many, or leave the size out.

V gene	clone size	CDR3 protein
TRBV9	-	CASSVDGGNTIYF
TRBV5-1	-	CASSLPGTGNTGELFF
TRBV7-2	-	CASSVTSGAGMETQYF
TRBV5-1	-	CASSFSGGRDYGYTF
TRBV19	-	CASSSGTGIEAFYNEQFF
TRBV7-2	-	CASSFVTGNNQPQHF
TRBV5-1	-	CASSLTPTGVGEKLFF
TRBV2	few	CASSEGGQVGSPLHF
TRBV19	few	CASSGGSFQETQYF
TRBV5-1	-	CASSYDGQGSQPQHF
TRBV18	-	CASSPEVGANTEAFF
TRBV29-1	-	CSVEGTGGSNYGYTF
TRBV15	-	CATSRGGDGYGYTF
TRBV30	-	CAWSREGNTEAFF
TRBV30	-	CAWSPAGNSIYGYTF
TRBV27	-	CASSSPSGSQPQHF
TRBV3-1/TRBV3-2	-	CASSQGTGSSYGYTF
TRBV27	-	CASSPREFEKLFF
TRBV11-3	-	CASSLVTTSDTDTQYF
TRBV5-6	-	CASSFWGPPYEQYF
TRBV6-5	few	CASRYHGSHNQPQHF
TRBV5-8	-	CASSLEGADNQPQHF
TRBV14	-	CASSEAGPLNTIYF
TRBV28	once	CASRSGGKSTGELFF
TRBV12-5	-	CASGPPLAGGHNEQFF
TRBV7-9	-	CASGPTGQGTDTQYF
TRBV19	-	CASSFGQGWNQPQHF
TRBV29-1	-	CSVAQDYDYGYTF
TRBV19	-	CASSIFGTADTQYF
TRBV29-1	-	CSAWTGSYEQYF
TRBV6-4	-	CASSDQRDGANVLTF
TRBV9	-	CASSPRGSGGGDTQYF
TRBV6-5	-	CASSYQAQGTKNIQYF
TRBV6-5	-	CAAVDRSNQPQHF
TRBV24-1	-	CATSGSLGYTF
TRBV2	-	CASTLRDANYGYTF
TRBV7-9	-	CASTEAARDTQYF
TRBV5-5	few	CASSPPGTINYGYTF
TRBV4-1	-	CASSLRQGGDTQYF
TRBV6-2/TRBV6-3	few	CASSLTGVYEAFF
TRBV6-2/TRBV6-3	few	CASSLTRDRGWGNQPQHF
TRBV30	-	CAWDTGGGNQPQHF
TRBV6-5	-	CASVSGESSYEQYF
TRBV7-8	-	CASSLGRGGGETQYF
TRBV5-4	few	CASSPKTGNTEAFF
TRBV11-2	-	CASSLEWSRAFF